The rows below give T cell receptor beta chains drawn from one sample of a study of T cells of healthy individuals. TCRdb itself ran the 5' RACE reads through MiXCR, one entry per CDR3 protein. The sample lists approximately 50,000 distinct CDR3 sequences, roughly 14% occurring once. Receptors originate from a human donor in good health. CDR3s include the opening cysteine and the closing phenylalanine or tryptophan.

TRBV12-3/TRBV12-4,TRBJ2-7,CASAPYGLAYEQYF
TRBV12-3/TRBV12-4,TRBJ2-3,CASSPGLATRNTQYF
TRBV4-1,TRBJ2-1,CASSFHRGVGDEQFF
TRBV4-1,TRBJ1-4,CASSRPGPTNEKLFF
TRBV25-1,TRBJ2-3,CASRSGGGRSDTQYF
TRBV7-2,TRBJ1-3,CASSLTPGALSGNTIYF
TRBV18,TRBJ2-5,CASSPPQGTGLQETQYF
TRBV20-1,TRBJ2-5,CSAREETQYF
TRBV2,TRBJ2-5,CASTASGFQETQYF
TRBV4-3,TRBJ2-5,CASSQEIATGGWETQYF
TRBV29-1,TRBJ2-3,CSVELRSGQRDTQYF
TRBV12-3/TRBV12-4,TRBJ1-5,CASRGQVKNQPQHF
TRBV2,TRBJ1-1,CASSEAGGTEAFF
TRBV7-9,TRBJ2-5,CASSKGRTSLGTQYF
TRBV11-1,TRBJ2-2,CASSLNRVNTGELFF
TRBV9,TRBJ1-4,CASSPPWSEKLFF
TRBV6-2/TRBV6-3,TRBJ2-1,CASSSDSSSSYNEQFF
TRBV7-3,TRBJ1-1,CASSRNRGTEAFF
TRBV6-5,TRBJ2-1,CASSAHGTSGRAINEQFF
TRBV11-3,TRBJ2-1,CASSSAGGSSSYNEQFF
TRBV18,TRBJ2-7,CASSPQAEQYF
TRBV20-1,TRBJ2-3,CSARPGGYTDTQYF
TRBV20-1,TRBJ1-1,CSGGTLNTEAFF
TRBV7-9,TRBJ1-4,CASSLDRGPEKLFF
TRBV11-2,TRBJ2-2,CASSLEITGGELFF
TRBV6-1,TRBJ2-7,CASTTSGAPYEQYF
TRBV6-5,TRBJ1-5,CASSSSQGAKQPQHF
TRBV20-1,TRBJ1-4,CSAEEGQGGEKLFF
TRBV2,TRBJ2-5,CASLRGAVQETQYF
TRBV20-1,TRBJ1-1,CSADGLHLAFF
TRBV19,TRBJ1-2,CATLTGSRYGYTF
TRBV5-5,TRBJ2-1,CASSFGTGSEQFF
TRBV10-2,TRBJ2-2,CASKGRLANTGELFF
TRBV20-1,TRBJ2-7,CRIPGHRYHEQYF
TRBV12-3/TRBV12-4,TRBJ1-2,CASSFTRAPLNYGYTF